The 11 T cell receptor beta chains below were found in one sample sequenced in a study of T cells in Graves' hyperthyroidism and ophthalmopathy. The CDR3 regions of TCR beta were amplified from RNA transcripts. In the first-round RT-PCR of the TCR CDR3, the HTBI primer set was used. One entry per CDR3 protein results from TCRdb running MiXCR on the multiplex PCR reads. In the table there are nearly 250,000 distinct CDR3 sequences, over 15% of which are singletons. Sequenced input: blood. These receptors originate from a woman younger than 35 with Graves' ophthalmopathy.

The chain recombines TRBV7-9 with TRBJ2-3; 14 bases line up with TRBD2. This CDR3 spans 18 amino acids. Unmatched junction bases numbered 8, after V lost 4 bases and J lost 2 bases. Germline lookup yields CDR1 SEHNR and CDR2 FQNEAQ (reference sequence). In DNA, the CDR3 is TGTGCCAGCAGCTGGTGGACTAGCGGGGGGACCAACACAGATACGCAGTATTTT. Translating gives CASSWWTSGGTNTDTQYF.

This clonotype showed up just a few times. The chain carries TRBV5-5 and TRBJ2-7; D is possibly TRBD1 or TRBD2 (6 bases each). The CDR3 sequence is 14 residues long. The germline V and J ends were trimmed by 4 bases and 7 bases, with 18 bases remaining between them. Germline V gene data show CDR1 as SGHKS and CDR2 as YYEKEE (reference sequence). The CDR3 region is CASSPVVGGAEQYF. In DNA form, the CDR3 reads TGTGCCAGCAGCCCCGTGGTCGGGGGCGCGGAGCAGTACTTC.

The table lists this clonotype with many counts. The CDR3 bases are TGTGCCAGCAGCGCTACAGGGGCGGTGAACACTGAAGCTTTCTTT. It specifies CASSATGAVNTEAFF. V and J are TRBV9 and TRBJ1-1; TRBD1 agrees at 7 bases. In germline, CDR1 is SGDLS, CDR2 YYNGEE. After removal of 3 bases from V and 0 bases from J, the junction contained 5 bases not matched to a gene. The CDR3 is 15 amino acids.

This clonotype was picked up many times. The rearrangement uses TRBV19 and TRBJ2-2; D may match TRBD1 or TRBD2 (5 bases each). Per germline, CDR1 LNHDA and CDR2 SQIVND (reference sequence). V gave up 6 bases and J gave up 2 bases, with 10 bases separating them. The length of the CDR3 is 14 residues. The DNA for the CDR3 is TGTGCCAGTAGGACCGGGACCAACACCGGGGAGCTGTTTTTT. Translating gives CASRTGTNTGELFF.

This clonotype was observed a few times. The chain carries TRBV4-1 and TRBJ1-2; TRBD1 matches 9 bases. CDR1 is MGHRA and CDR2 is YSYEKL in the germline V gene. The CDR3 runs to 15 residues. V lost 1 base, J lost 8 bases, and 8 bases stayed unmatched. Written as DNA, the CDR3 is TGCGCCAGCAGCCAAGTAGGGACAGGGCCCTTGGGCTACACCTTC. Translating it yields CASSQVGTGPLGYTF.

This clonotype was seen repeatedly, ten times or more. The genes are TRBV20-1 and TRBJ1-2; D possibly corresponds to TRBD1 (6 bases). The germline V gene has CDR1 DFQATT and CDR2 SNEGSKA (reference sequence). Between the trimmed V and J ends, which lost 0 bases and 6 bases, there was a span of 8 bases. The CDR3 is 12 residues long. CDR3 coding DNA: TGCAGTGCTAGAGAGGGGGCGAATGGCTACACCTTC. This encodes CSAREGANGYTF.

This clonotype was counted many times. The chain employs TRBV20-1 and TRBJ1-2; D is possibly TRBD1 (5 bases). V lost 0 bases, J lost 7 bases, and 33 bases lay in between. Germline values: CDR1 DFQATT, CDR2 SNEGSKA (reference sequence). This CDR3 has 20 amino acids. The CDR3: CSAREPQPKRGSRAAPGYTF. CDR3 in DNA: TGCAGTGCTAGAGAGCCCCAACCTAAGAGGGGCTCCAGGGCGGCTCCTGGCTACACCTTC.

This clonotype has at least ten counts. The chain's CDR3 is CSARDLPPLYEQYF. The CDR3 bases are TGCAGTGCTAGGGACCTACCCCCCCTTTACGAGCAGTACTTC. The V call is TRBV20-1, the J call TRBJ2-7; D ambiguous. CDR1 and CDR2 from the germline V gene are DFQATT and SNEGSKA (reference sequence). CDR3 length equals 14 residues. With 3 bases removed from V and 4 bases from J, the gap between germline ends came to 16 bases.

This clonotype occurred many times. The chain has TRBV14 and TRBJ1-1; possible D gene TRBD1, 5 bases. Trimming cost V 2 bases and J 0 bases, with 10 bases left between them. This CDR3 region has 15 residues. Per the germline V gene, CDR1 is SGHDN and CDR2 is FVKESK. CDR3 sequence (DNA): TGTGCCAGCAGCCAACTCGACAGTTTGAACACTGAAGCTTTCTTT. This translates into CASSQLDSLNTEAFF.

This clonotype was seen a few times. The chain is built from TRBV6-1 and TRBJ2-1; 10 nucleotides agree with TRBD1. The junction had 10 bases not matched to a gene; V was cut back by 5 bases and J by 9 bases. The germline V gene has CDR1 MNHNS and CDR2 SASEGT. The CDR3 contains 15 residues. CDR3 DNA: TGTGCCAGCAGTCGACAGGGGGCCGGACTGGGTGAGCAGTTCTTC. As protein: CASSRQGAGLGEQFF.

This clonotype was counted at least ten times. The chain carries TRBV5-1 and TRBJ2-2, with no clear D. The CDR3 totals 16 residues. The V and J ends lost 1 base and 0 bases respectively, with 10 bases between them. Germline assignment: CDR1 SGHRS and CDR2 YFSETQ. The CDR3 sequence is CASSLTAPANTGELFF. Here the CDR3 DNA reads TGCGCCAGCAGCTTGACGGCTCCCGCGAACACCGGGGAGCTGTTTTTT.